This T cell receptor (beta chain) was recovered during a study of beta chain features in type 1 diabetes. Regarding this clone: Its antigen is undetermined.

CDR1 and CDR2 (germline): GTSNPN, SVGIG (reference sequence). There are 13 residues in the CDR3. The V and J ends lost 2 bases and 6 bases respectively, with 12 bases between them. Every bit of the isolated RNA underwent reverse transcription, so sequencing read expressed TCRB transcripts. Clones were sequenced by immunoSEQ multiplex PCR, and TCRdb holds only the in-frame ones, with some missing. The sample includes some 640,000 clones, over 11% of them seen just once. Broader study findings: Across all four CD4+ subsets, people with type 1 diabetes showed modestly shorter TCRB CDR3s.

The clonotype comes from a man aged 18 to 35 with type 1 diabetes. Sequenced material: naive CD4+ T cells from blood. The chain couples TRBV30 to TRBJ2-3, with D perhaps matching TRBD1 or TRBD2 (5 bases each). CDR3 DNA sequence: TGTGCCTGGAGTATCGGGACGGAGGATACGCAGTATTTT. It encodes CAWSIGTEDTQYF.